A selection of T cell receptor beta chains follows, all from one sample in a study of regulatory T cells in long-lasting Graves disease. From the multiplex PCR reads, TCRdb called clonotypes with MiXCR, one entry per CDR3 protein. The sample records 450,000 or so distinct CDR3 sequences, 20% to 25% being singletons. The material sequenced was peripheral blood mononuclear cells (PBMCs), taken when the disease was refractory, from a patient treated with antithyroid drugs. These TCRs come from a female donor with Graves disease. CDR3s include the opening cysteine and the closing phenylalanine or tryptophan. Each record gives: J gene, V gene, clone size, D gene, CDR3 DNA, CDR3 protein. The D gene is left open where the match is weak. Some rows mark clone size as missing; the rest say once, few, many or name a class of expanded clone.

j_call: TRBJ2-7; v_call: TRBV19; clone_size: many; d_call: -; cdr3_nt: TGTGCCAGTAGTATAGATGACGGCAGCTACGAGCAGTACTTC; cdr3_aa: CASSIDDGSYEQYF
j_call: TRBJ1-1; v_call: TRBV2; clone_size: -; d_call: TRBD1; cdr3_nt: TGTGCCAGCAGTAGAACAGGGGGTATCACTGAAGCTTTCTTT; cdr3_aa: CASSRTGGITEAFF
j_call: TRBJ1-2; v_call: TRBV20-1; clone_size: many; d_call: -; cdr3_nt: TGCAGTGCTCGACCCTCGGGGCCCAACTATGGCTACACCTTC; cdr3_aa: CSARPSGPNYGYTF
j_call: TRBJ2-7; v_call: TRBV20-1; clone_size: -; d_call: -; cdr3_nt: TGCAGTGCTAGAGATCTCGGGGTAAATCCCTACGAGCAGTACTTC; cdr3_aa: CSARDLGVNPYEQYF
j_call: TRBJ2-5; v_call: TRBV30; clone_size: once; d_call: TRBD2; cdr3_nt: TGTGCCTGGAGTGTGATAGCGGGGGGCGGGGAGACCCAGTACTTC; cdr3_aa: CAWSVIAGGGETQYF
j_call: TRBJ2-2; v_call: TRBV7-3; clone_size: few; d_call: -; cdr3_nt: TGTGCCAGCAGCTTCACAAGAAACACCGGGGAGCTGTTTTTT; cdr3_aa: CASSFTRNTGELFF
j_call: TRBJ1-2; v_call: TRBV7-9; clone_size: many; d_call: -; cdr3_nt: TGTGCCAGCAGCCTAGCCGGGACGTTCCATGGCTACACCTTC; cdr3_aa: CASSLAGTFHGYTF
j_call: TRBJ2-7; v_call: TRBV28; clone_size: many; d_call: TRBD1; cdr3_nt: TGTGCCAGCAGTTTCCGGGCGGGCACAGGGGGCATGGGCGAGCAGTACTTC; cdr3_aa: CASSFRAGTGGMGEQYF
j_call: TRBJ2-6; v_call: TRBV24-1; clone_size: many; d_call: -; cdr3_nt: TGTGCCACCAGTGACTCTGTAGGGGTTGGGGCCAACGTCCTGACTTTC; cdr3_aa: CATSDSVGVGANVLTF
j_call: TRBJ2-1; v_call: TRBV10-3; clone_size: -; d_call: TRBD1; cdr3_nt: TGTGCCATCAGTAAAGAGACAGGGGGAGGACTAAATGAGCAGTTCTTC; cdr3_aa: CAISKETGGGLNEQFF
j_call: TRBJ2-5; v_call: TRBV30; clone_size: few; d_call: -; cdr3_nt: TGTGCCTGGAGGGGGGATGTAGAGACCCAGTACTTC; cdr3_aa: CAWRGDVETQYF
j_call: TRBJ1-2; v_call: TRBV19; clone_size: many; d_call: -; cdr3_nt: TGTGCCAGTAGAAAGGATGAGGCAGTCTTCTATGGCTACACCTTC; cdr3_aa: CASRKDEAVFYGYTF
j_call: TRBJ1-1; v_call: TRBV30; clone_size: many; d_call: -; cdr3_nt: TGTGCCTGGACCCGAAGGGGAATGGACACTGAAGCTTTCTTT; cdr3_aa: CAWTRRGMDTEAFF
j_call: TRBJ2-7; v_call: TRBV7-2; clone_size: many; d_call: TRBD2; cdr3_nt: TGTGCCAGCAGCTTAGGACTAGCGTATTCCTACGAGCAGTACTTC; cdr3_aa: CASSLGLAYSYEQYF
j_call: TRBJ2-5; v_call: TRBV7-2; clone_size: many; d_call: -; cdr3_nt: TGTGCCAGCAGCTCCATGGAGACCCAGTACTTC; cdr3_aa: CASSSMETQYF
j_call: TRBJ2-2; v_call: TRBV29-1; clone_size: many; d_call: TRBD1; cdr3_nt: TGCAGCGTTGCCCACATCACAGGGGGCGGGGAGCTGTTTTTT; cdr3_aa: CSVAHITGGGELFF
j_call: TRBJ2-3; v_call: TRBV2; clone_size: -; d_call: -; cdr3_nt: TGTGCCAGCATCGAAGGATCTAGCACAGATACGCAGTATTTT; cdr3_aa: CASIEGSSTDTQYF
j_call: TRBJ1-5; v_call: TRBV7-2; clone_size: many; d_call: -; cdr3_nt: TGTGCCAGCAGCTTAGTGGCAACCCAAAGCAATCAGCCCCAGCATTTT; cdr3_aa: CASSLVATQSNQPQHF
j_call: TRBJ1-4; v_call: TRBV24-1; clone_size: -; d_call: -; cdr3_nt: TGTGCCACCAGTGATCCGACCAGGGACGGAGAAAAACTGTTTTTT; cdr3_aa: CATSDPTRDGEKLFF
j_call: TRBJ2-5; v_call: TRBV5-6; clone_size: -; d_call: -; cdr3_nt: TGTGCCAGCAGCCCCTACAGTCGGGCAGAGACCCAGTACTTC; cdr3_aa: CASSPYSRAETQYF
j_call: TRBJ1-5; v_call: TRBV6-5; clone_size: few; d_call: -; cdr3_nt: TGTGCCAGCAGTTCCCCTCGGCGGTCTCCCAATCAGCCCCAGCATTTT; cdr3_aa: CASSSPRRSPNQPQHF
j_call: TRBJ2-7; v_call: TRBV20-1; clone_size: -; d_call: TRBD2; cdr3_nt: TGCAGTGCCACCGCCGGGGCTAGCGGGAGGTACGAGCAGTACTTC; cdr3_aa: CSATAGASGRYEQYF
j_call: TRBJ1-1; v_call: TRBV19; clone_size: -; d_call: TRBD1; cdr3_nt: TGTGCCAGTAGTATAGGTGGGACAGGGACCACTGAAGCTTTCTTT; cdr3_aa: CASSIGGTGTTEAFF
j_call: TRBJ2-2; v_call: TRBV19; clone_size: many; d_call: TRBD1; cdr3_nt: TGTGCCAGTAGTGTTGACAGGGGGACCGGGGAGCTGTTTTTT; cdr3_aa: CASSVDRGTGELFF
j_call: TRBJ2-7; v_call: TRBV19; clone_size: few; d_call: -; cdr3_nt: TGTGCCAGTAGTATTCGGGGCGGTTACGAGCAGTACTTC; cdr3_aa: CASSIRGGYEQYF
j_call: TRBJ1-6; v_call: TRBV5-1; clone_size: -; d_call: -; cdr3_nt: TGCGCCAGCAGCTCCAGTGAATCACCCCTCCACTTT; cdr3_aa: CASSSSESPLHF
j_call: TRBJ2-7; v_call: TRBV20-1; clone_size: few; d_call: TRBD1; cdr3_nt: TGCAGTGCACGGGGACAGGGACGGCACGAGCAGTACTTC; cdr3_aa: CSARGQGRHEQYF
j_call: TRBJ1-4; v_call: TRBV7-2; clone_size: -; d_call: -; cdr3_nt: TGTGCCAGCGGCTTATTGCAGGGTGGATCTTTTGAAAAACTGTTTTTT; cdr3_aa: CASGLLQGGSFEKLFF
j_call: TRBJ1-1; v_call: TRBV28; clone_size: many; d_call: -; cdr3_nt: TGTGCCAGCTACCACACTGAAGCTTTCTTT; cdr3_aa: CASYHTEAFF
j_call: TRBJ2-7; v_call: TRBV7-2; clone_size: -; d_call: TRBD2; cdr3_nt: TGTGCCAGCAGAAAACTAGCGGGATCGCACGAGCAGTACTTC; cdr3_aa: CASRKLAGSHEQYF